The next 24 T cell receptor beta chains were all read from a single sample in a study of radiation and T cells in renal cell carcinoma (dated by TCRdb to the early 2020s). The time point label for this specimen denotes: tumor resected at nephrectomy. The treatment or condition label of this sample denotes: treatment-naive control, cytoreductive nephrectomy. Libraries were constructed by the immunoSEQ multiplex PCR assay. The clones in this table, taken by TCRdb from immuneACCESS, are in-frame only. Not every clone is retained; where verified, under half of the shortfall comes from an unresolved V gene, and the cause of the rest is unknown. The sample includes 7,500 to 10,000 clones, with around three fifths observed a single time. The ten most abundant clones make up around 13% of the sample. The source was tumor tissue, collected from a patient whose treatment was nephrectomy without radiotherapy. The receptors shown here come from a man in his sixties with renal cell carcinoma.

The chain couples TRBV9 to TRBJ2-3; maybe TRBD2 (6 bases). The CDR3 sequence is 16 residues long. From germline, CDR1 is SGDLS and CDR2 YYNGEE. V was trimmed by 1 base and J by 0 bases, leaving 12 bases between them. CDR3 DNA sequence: TGTGCCAGCAGCGTAAAGCCGGGACTCAGCACAGATACGCAGTATTTT. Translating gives CASSVKPGLSTDTQYF.

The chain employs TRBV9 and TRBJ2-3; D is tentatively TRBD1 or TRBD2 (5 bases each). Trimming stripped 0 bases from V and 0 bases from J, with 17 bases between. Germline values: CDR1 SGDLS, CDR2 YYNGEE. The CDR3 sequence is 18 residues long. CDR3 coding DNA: TGTGCCAGCAGCGTAGAGGGGACGGCTAGCAGAAGCACAGATACGCAGTATTTT. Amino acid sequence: CASSVEGTASRSTDTQYF. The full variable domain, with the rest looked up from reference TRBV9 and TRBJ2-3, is DSGVTQTPKHLITATGQRVTLRCSPRSGDLSVYWYQQSLDQGLQFLIQYYNGEERAKGNILERFSAQQFPDLHSELNLSSLELGDSALYFCASSVEGTASRSTDTQYFGPGTRLTVL.

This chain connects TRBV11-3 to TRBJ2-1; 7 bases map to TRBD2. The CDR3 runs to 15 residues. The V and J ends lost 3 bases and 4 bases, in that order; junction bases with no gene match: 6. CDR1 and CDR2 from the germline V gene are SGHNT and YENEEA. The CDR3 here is CASSLQAGSYNEQFF. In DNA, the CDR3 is TGTGCCAGCAGCTTGCAAGCGGGGTCATACAATGAGCAGTTCTTC.

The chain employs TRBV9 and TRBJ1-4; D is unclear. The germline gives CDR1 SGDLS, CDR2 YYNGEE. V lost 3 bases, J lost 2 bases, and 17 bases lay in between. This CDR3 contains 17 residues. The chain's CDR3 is CASSAEEGLGTNEKLFF. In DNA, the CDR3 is TGTGCCAGCAGCGCAGAGGAGGGTTTGGGGACTAATGAAAAACTGTTTTTT.

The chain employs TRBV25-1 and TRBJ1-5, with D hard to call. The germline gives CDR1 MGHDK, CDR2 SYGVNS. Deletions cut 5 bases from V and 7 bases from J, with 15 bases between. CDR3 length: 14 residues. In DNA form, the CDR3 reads TGTGCCAGCAGTTACGGAGGGTTCGGCCAGCCCCAGCATTTT. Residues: CASSYGGFGQPQHF.

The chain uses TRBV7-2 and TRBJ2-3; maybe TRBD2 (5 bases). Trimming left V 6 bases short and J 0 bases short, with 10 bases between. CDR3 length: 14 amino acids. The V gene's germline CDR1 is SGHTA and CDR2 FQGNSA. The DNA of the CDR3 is TGTGCCAGCAGTCCCGGCGGGAGCACAGATACGCAGTATTTT. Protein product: CASSPGGSTDTQYF.

This CDR3 reads CASSPSPGLNQPQHF. CDR3 DNA sequence: TGTGCCAGTAGTCCTTCACCGGGTCTCAATCAGCCCCAGCATTTT. The V gene is TRBV19, the J gene TRBJ1-5, with unresolved D. This CDR3 spans 15 amino acids. Deletions cut 5 bases from V and 3 bases from J, with 14 bases between. Looked up from germline, CDR1 is LNHDA and CDR2 is SQIVND (reference sequence). The full variable domain, its missing parts supplied by reference TRBV19 and TRBJ1-5, is DGGITQSPKYLFRKEGQNVTLSCEQNLNHDAMYWYRQDPGQGLRLIYYSQIVNDFQKGDIAEGYSVSREKKESFPLTVTSAQKNPTAFYLCASSPSPGLNQPQHFGDGTRLSIL.

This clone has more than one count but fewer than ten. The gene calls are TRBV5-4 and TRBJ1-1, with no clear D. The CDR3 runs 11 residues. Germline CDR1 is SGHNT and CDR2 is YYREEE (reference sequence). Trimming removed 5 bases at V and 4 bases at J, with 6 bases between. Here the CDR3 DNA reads TGTGCCAGCAGGGGGATCACTGAAGCTTTCTTT. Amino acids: CASRGITEAFF.

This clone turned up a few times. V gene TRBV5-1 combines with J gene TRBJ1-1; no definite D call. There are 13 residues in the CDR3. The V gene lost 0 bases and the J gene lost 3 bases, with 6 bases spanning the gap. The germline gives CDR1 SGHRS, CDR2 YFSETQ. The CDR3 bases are TGCGCCAGCAGCTTGGGTGGGCACACTGAAGCTTTCTTT. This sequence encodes CASSLGGHTEAFF.

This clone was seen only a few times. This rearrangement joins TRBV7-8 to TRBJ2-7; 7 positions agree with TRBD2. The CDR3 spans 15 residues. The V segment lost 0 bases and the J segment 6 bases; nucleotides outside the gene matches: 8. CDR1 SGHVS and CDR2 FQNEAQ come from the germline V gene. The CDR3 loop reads CASSLAGGPFLEQYF. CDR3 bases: TGTGCCAGCAGCTTAGCGGGAGGGCCTTTTCTCGAGCAGTACTTC.

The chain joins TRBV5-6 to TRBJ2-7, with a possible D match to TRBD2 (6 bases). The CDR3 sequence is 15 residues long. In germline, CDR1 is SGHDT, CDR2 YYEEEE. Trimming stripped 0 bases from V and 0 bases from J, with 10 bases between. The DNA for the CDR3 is TGTGCCAGCAGCTTGGACGCGGGGAACTCCTACGAGCAGTACTTC. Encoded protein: CASSLDAGNSYEQYF.

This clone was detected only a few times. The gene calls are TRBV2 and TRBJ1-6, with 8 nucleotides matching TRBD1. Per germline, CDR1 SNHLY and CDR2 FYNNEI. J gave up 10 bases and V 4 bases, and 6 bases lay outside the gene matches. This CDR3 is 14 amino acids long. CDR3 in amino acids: CASSGDRGRSPLHF. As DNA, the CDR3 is TGTGCCAGCAGTGGAGACAGGGGACGCTCACCCCTCCACTTT.

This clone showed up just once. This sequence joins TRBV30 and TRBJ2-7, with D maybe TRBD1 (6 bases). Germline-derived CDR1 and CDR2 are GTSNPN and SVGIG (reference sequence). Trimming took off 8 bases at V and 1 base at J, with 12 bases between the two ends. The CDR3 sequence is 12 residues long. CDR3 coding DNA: TGTGCCGTGAACAGGGTTTCCTACGAGCAGTACTTC. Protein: CAVNRVSYEQYF.

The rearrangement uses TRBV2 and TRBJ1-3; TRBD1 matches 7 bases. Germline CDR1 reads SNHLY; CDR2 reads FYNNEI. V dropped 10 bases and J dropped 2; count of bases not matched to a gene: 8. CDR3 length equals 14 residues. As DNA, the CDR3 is TGTGCCACCGCGGGACAGACCGCTGGAAACACCATATATTTT. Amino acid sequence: CATAGQTAGNTIYF.

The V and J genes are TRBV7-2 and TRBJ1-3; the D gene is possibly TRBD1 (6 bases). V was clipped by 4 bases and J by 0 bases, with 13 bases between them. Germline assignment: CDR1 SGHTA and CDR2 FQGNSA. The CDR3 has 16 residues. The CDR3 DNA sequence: TGTGCCAGCAGCTCGGGGGGCGCCGGCTCTGGAAACACCATATATTTT. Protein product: CASSSGGAGSGNTIYF.

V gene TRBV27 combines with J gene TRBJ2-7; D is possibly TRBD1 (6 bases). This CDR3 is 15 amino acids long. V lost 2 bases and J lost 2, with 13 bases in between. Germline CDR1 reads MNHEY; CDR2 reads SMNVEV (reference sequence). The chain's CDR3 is CASSLRQGRAYEQYF. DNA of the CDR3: TGTGCCAGCAGTTTAAGGCAGGGGCGAGCCTACGAGCAGTACTTC.

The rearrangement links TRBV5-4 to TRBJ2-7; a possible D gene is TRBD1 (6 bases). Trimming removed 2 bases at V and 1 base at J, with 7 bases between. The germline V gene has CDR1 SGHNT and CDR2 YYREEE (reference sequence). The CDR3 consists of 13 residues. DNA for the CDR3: TGTGCCAGCAGCTTACAGGGTTCCTACGAGCAGTACTTC. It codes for CASSLQGSYEQYF.

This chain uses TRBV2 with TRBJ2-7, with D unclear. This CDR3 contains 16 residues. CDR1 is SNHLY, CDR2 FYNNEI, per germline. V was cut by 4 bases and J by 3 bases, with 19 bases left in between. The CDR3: CASSVNALVPYYEQYF. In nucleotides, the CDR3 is TGTGCCAGCAGTGTAAATGCACTTGTCCCCTACTACGAGCAGTACTTC.

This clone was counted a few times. In nucleotides, the CDR3 is TGTGCCAGCAGCTCCGGGCAGACAGTGACCTACGAGCAGTACTTC. Protein: CASSSGQTVTYEQYF. The V and J genes are TRBV4-2 and TRBJ2-7; weak D call: TRBD1 (5 bases). V lost 5 bases to trimming and J lost 2 bases, with 16 bases between them. CDR1 and CDR2 (germline): LGHNA, YNFKEQ. The CDR3 sequence is 15 residues long.

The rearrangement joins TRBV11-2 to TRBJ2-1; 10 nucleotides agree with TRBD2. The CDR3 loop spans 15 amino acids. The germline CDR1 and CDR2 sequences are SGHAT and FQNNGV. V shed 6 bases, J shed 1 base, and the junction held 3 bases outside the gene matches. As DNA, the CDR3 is TGTGCCAGCAGGTTGGGACTAGCGTCCTACAATGAGCAGTTCTTC. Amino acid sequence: CASRLGLASYNEQFF. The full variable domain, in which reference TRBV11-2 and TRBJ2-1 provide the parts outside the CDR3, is EAGVAQSPRYKIIEKRQSVAFWCNPISGHATLYWYQQILGQGPKLLIQFQNNGVVDDSQLPKDRFSAERLKGVDSTLKIQPAKLEDSAVYLCASRLGLASYNEQFFGPGTRLTVL.

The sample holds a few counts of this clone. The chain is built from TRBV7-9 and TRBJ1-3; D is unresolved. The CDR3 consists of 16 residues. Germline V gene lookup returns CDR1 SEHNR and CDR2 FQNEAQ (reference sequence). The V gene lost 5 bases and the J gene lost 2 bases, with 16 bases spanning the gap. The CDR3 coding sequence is TGTGCCAGCAGCCCCGATATTAAGGTCCCTGGAAACACCATATATTTT. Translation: CASSPDIKVPGNTIYF.

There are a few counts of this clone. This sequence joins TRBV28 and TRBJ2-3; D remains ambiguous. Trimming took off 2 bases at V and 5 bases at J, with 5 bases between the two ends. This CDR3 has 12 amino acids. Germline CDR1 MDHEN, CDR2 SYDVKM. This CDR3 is CASSLKLDTQYF. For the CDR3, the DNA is TGTGCCAGCAGTTTAAAGTTAGATACGCAGTATTTT. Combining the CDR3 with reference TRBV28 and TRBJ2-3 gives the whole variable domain DVKVTQSSRYLVKRTGEKVFLECVQDMDHENMFWYRQDPGLGLRLIYFSYDVKMKEKGDIPEGYSVSREKKERFSLILESASTNQTSMYLCASSLKLDTQYFGPGTRLTVL.

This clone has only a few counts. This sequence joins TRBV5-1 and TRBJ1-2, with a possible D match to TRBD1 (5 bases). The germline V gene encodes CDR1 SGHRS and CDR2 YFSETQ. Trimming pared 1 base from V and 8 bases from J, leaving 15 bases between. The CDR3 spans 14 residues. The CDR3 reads CASSLNAEGYGYTF. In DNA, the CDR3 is TGCGCCAGCAGCTTGAACGCAGAGGGGTACGGCTACACCTTC.

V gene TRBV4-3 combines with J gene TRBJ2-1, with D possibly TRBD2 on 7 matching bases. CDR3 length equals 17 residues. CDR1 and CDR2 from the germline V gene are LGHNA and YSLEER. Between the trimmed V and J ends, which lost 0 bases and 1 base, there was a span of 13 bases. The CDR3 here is CASSQDRGGGSYNEQFF. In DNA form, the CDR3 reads TGCGCCAGCAGCCAAGATCGGGGAGGGGGGTCCTACAATGAGCAGTTCTTC.